The TCR beta chain described here comes from a study of shared clonotypes between healthy human individuals. Points from the study as a whole: Clonotypes shared by all four donors outscored non-shared clonotypes in generation probability.

The repertoire was sequenced with immunoSEQ multiplex PCR; TCRdb's copy has only in-frame clones and lacks some. The repertoire has about a million clones, 65% to 75% of them found once; the top ten carry approximately 1.5%. Remarks on this clone: Antigen specificity is unknown.

CDR1 and CDR2 (germline): SGHRS, YFSETQ. With V trimmed by 6 bases and J by 6 bases, 10 bases remained unmatched. The CDR3 covers 15 residues. Sequencing input: memory CD4+ T cells sorted from blood. Subset denoted: CD45RA-negative fraction. J is TRBJ2-4 and V is TRBV5-1; 9 nucleotides agree with TRBD1. The receptor was isolated from a man between 18 and 29 years old in good health. The CDR3 loop is CASTRTGDLGNIQYF. Here the CDR3 DNA reads TGCGCCAGCACCAGGACAGGGGATCTGGGAAACATTCAGTACTTC.